This T cell receptor (beta chain) was sequenced during a study of cytomegalovirus exposure and HLA in healthy donors. The V end was cut by 3 bases, the J end by 8 bases, with 17 bases between. The CDR3 totals 15 residues. Germline V gene sequence: CDR1 SGHNT, CDR2 YYREEE (reference sequence). PCR used 60 Vbeta primers and 13 Jbeta primers. In the authors' methods: Later analysis identified tens of millions of unique TCR beta chains, about 10 million shared. Sequencing was performed with immunoSEQ multiplex PCR; in TCRdb, only in-frame clones are kept and a portion is missing. The DNA was the basis for D and trimming; V, J and clone size are from that table. Seen here are 98,000 or so clones, around four fifths observed once, and the top ten hold 1.5% to 2%. On this clone itself: Its antigen is unidentified.

General study results and limits: TCR beta chain V- and J-gene trimming was linked, in a later analysis, to a missense variant in DCLRE1C. Previous analysis showed most TCR beta V segments were productive about 90% or about 30% of the time.

Specimen: PBMCs. The receptor was isolated from a man aged 40-49 years in good health and CMV-seronegative. This chain links TRBV5-4 with TRBJ1-4, with D tentatively TRBD1 (6 bases). The CDR3 coding sequence is TGTGCCAGCAGCTCGACGGGGGGCCTGGGAGAAAAACTGTTTTTT. It codes for CASSSTGGLGEKLFF.